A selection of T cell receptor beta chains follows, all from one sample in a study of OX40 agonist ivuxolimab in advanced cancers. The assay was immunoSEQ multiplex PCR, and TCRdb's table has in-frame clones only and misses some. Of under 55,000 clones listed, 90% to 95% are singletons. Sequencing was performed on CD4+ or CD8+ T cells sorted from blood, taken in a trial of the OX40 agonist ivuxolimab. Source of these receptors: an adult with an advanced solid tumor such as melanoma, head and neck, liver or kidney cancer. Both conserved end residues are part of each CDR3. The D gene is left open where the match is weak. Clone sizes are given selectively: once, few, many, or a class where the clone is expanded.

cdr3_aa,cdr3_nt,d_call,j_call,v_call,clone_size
CASSQEGDDQGWEQYF,TGCGCCAGCAGCCAAGAGGGGGACGATCAGGGGTGGGAGCAGTACTTC,NA,TRBJ2-7,TRBV4-3,NA
CASSPGGRGRSYEQYF,TGCGCCAGCAGCCCCGGGGGGCGGGGGCGTTCCTACGAGCAGTACTTC,NA,TRBJ2-7,TRBV4-1,NA
CASSASGTGADTQYF,TGTGCCAGCAGCGCATCCGGGACAGGGGCAGATACGCAGTATTTT,TRBD1,TRBJ2-3,TRBV7-9,NA
CASSLLMPGQGAHEQYF,TGTGCCAGCAGTTTACTGATGCCGGGACAGGGTGCCCACGAGCAGTACTTC,TRBD1,TRBJ2-7,TRBV27,once
CASSGATNQPQHF,TGTGCCAGCAGTGGGGCTACCAATCAGCCCCAGCATTTT,NA,TRBJ1-5,TRBV7-9,NA
CASSLGLAGMRDTQYF,TGTGCCAGCAGCTTGGGACTAGCGGGAATGCGGGATACGCAGTATTTT,TRBD2,TRBJ2-3,TRBV5-4,NA
CASSLWGDRGAPYGYTF,TGTGCCAGCAGTTTATGGGGCGACAGGGGGGCTCCTTATGGCTACACCTTC,TRBD1,TRBJ1-2,TRBV28,once
CASSLAVPGGSSYNEQFF,TGTGCCAGCAGCTTAGCAGTTCCGGGCGGGAGCTCCTACAATGAGCAGTTCTTC,TRBD2,TRBJ2-1,TRBV7-6,NA
CASSTAGTGRNLYEQYF,TGTGCCAGCAGTACCGCGGGGACAGGGCGAAATCTCTACGAGCAGTACTTC,TRBD1,TRBJ2-7,TRBV28,NA
CSVEGRFYEQYF,TGCAGCGTTGAAGGCAGGTTCTACGAGCAGTACTTC,NA,TRBJ2-7,TRBV29-1,NA
CASSLYGTTDTQYF,TGTGCCAGCAGTTTATACGGGACTACAGATACGCAGTATTTT,NA,TRBJ2-3,TRBV28,once
CASSSLWGLYTDTQYF,TGTGCCAGCAGCTCCCTTTGGGGACTTTACACAGATACGCAGTATTTT,NA,TRBJ2-3,TRBV5-6,NA
CASSQTGIGYNEQFF,TGTGCCAGCAGCCAAACCGGGATCGGCTACAATGAGCAGTTCTTC,NA,TRBJ2-1,TRBV28,NA
CASNQRAGLGEQYF,TGTGCCAGCAACCAAAGAGCAGGGTTAGGGGAGCAGTACTTC,NA,TRBJ2-7,TRBV27,NA
CASSNGRLAGLTPYNEQFF,TGTGCCAGCAGCAACGGAAGACTAGCGGGACTAACCCCCTACAATGAGCAGTTCTTC,TRBD2,TRBJ2-1,TRBV14,NA
CATHSPRQHYEQYF,TGTGCCACCCATTCACCGAGACAGCACTACGAGCAGTACTTC,NA,TRBJ2-7,TRBV6-5,NA
CASSTGLAGSAGGDEQFF,TGTGCCAGCAGCACCGGACTAGCGGGATCCGCCGGGGGGGATGAGCAGTTCTTC,TRBD2,TRBJ2-1,TRBV7-8,NA
CASKEGNQPQHF,TGTGCCAGTAAAGAGGGGAATCAGCCCCAGCATTTT,NA,TRBJ1-5,TRBV19,NA
CAAARGDREQYF,TGTGCCGCCGCCCGGGGGGACCGCGAGCAGTACTTC,TRBD2,TRBJ2-7,TRBV5-6,NA
CASSYAMNTEAFF,TGTGCCAGCAGTTACGCGATGAACACTGAAGCTTTCTTT,NA,TRBJ1-1,TRBV6-5,NA
CASSFRDSSYEQYF,TGTGCCAGCAGTTTCCGGGACAGCAGCTACGAGCAGTACTTC,TRBD1,TRBJ2-7,TRBV6-6,NA
CASSYSFSVQETQYF,TGTGCCAGCAGTTACTCGTTTTCAGTGCAAGAGACCCAGTACTTC,NA,TRBJ2-5,TRBV6-5,NA
CASSLARGHQIKFF,TGTGCCAGCAGCTTAGCCAGAGGACACCAAATTAAGTTCTTC,NA,TRBJ2-1,TRBV7-2,NA
CASSPGTRSYEQYF,TGTGCCAGCAGCCCCGGGACACGATCCTACGAGCAGTACTTC,NA,TRBJ2-7,TRBV7-9,NA
CASSRSAGVGGDTQYF,TGTGCCAGCAGCCGTTCGGCGGGAGTTGGTGGAGATACGCAGTATTTT,TRBD2,TRBJ2-3,TRBV7-6,NA
CASSFTGGRNEQFF,TGTGCCAGCAGCTTTACGGGGGGTCGGAATGAGCAGTTCTTC,TRBD2,TRBJ2-1,TRBV13,once
CASSLGNTGELFF,TGTGCCAGCAGTTTAGGGAACACCGGGGAGCTGTTTTTT,NA,TRBJ2-2,TRBV27,NA
CASSVRPGELFF,TGTGCCAGCAGCGTTAGGCCCGGGGAGCTGTTTTTT,NA,TRBJ2-2,TRBV9,NA
CASSWAGGSQPQHF,TGTGCCAGTAGTTGGGCAGGGGGCAGTCAGCCCCAGCATTTT,TRBD1,TRBJ1-5,TRBV19,NA
CASSLEWLAGGPFYNEQFF,TGTGCCAGCAGCTTAGAGTGGCTAGCGGGAGGGCCATTTTACAATGAGCAGTTCTTC,TRBD2,TRBJ2-1,TRBV11-2,NA
CAWLISEAGNSPLHF,TGTGCCTGGTTGATCTCAGAGGCCGGTAATTCACCCCTCCACTTT,NA,TRBJ1-6,TRBV30,NA
CASSWAANEQYF,TGTGCCAGCAGCTGGGCGGCTAACGAGCAGTACTTC,NA,TRBJ2-7,TRBV7-9,NA
CASSIPGQGTDQETQYF,TGTGCCAGCAGCATTCCGGGACAGGGGACCGACCAAGAGACCCAGTACTTC,TRBD1,TRBJ2-5,TRBV11-2,NA
CASSLGPPGWGYEQYF,TGTGCCAGCAGCTTAGGACCCCCAGGGTGGGGCTACGAGCAGTACTTC,NA,TRBJ2-7,TRBV7-2,NA
CAIQLGQYLHYGYTF,TGTGCCATCCAGTTAGGACAGTACCTACACTATGGCTACACCTTC,NA,TRBJ1-2,TRBV10-3,NA
CSVVTGIGGEQYF,TGCAGCGTTGTGACAGGCATTGGAGGCGAGCAGTACTTC,NA,TRBJ2-7,TRBV29-1,NA
CSVPGTGTEAFF,TGCAGCGTACCCGGGACAGGAACTGAAGCTTTCTTT,TRBD1,TRBJ1-1,TRBV29-1,NA
CASGVDGYQPQHF,TGTGCCAGCGGGGTCGACGGTTATCAGCCCCAGCATTTT,NA,TRBJ1-5,TRBV28,NA
CASSLVGGPQQYF,TGCGCCAGCAGCTTGGTGGGGGGCCCCCAGCAGTACTTC,NA,TRBJ2-7,TRBV5-1,NA
CASSERGTDTQYF,TGTGCCAGCAGTGAGCGAGGGACAGATACGCAGTATTTT,NA,TRBJ2-3,TRBV2,once
CASSWGTSEFAGELFF,TGCGCCAGCAGCTGGGGGACTAGCGAATTTGCCGGGGAGCTGTTTTTT,TRBD2,TRBJ2-2,TRBV5-1,NA
CASSVGKNTEAFF,TGTGCCAGCAGCGTAGGAAAGAACACTGAAGCTTTCTTT,NA,TRBJ1-1,TRBV9,few
CASSQEDRGVYEQFF,TGTGCCAGCAGCCAGGAAGACAGGGGGGTATATGAGCAGTTCTTC,TRBD1,TRBJ2-1,TRBV6-1,NA
CASSLERVYEQYF,TGTGCCAGCAGCTTAGAACGGGTCTACGAGCAGTACTTC,NA,TRBJ2-7,TRBV7-6,medium-sized
CASSLDHVGVPYF,TGTGCCAGCAGCTTGGACCACGTCGGGGTCCCATATTTT,NA,TRBJ1-3,TRBV5-6,NA
CASSYSEGDTEAFF,TGTGCCAGCAGTTACTCAGAGGGGGACACTGAAGCTTTCTTT,NA,TRBJ1-1,TRBV6-6,once
CASSLRPPSSYNEQFF,TGTGCCAGCAGTTTGAGGCCCCCGAGCTCCTACAATGAGCAGTTCTTC,NA,TRBJ2-1,TRBV27,NA
CASNRGRGIGEQYF,TGTGCCAGCAACCGCGGCCGGGGTATCGGGGAGCAGTACTTC,NA,TRBJ2-7,TRBV28,NA
CASSVANRGTDTQYF,TGTGCCAGCAGCGTAGCTAACAGGGGCACAGATACGCAGTATTTT,NA,TRBJ2-3,TRBV9,NA
CASSQYEWRQEPNTGELFF,TGCGCCAGCAGCCAATACGAGTGGAGGCAGGAACCGAACACCGGGGAGCTGTTTTTT,NA,TRBJ2-2,TRBV4-3,NA
CASSYRGGISPQHF,TGTGCCAGCAGCTACCGCGGGGGAATCAGCCCCCAGCATTTT,NA,TRBJ1-5,TRBV7-6,NA
CASSFPGLAGDYEQYF,TGTGCCAGCAGCTTCCCTGGACTAGCGGGAGACTACGAGCAGTACTTC,TRBD2,TRBJ2-7,TRBV13,NA
CASSLVYSPYNEQFF,TGTGCCAGCAGCTTAGTATACAGTCCCTACAATGAGCAGTTCTTC,NA,TRBJ2-1,TRBV11-2,NA
CASSLRRTGDGYTF,TGTGCCAGCAGTTTAAGGAGGACAGGAGATGGCTACACCTTC,TRBD1,TRBJ1-2,TRBV28,NA
CASSNDRGETQYF,TGTGCCAGCAGTAATGACCGGGGAGAGACCCAGTACTTC,NA,TRBJ2-5,TRBV11-2,medium-sized
CASSPSGGRGTGWIDTQYF,TGTGCCAGCAGCCCCTCGGGAGGTCGCGGGACAGGGTGGATAGATACGCAGTATTTT,TRBD1,TRBJ2-3,TRBV7-8,NA
CASSQEETGVTTSTDTQYF,TGCGCCAGCAGCCAAGAAGAGACAGGGGTTACGACTAGCACAGATACGCAGTATTTT,TRBD1,TRBJ2-3,TRBV4-3,NA
CASPITSGTEPSSGANVLTF,TGCGCCAGCCCTATTACTTCCGGGACAGAGCCTTCCTCTGGGGCCAACGTCCTGACTTTC,TRBD1,TRBJ2-6,TRBV10-2,NA
CASSWDRFPHNEQFF,TGTGCCAGCAGCTGGGACAGATTCCCTCACAATGAGCAGTTCTTC,TRBD1,TRBJ2-1,TRBV5-6,NA
CASSSEGTPLPRETQYF,TGTGCCAGCAGTTCCGAGGGGACCCCCCTACCTCGAGAGACCCAGTACTTC,NA,TRBJ2-5,TRBV28,NA